Below, 21 T cell receptor beta chains from the same sample are listed, as sequenced in a study of metastatic and nonmetastatic thyroid tumors. Through MiXCR, TCRdb re-clonotyped the PCR reads. This table holds some 15,000 clones, roughly 26% found once. The entire patient cohort was treatment-naive prior to thyroid surgery. Sample: adjacent normal tissue. These receptors all come from a female donor with papillary thyroid cancer or a benign thyroid nodule (not recorded which). Some clones in this sample may be carry-over from other donors' samples.

The chain combines TRBV4-1 with TRBJ2-5, with D maybe TRBD2 (6 bases). This CDR3 spans 16 amino acids. The V and J ends lost 0 bases and 1 base respectively, with 12 bases between them. Germline V gene sequence: CDR1 MGHRA, CDR2 YSYEKL. CDR3 nucleotides: TGCGCCAGCAGCCAAGAACCGGCGGGAAGCCAAGAGACCCAGTACTTC. As protein: CASSQEPAGSQETQYF.

There are many counts of this clone. V and J are TRBV6-5 and TRBJ1-1; D call uncertain. The CDR3 extends over 15 amino acids. Germline CDR1 reads MNHEY; CDR2 reads SVGAGI. Trimming removed 0 bases at V and 4 bases at J, with 12 bases between. CDR3 bases: TGTGCCAGCAGTTACTCCGGGGTGGGCGGCACTGAAGCTTTCTTT. Amino acids: CASSYSGVGGTEAFF.

This clone has only a few counts. This chain connects TRBV19 to TRBJ2-1, with 7 nucleotides matching TRBD1. Trimming at V came to 7 bases and at J to 8 bases, leaving 11 bases not matched to a gene. The germline V gene has CDR1 LNHDA and CDR2 SQIVND (reference sequence). This CDR3 contains 14 residues. This CDR3 reads CASNPQGTADEQFF. CDR3 nucleotides: TGTGCCAGTAACCCTCAAGGGACAGCCGATGAGCAGTTCTTC.

The rearrangement joins TRBV7-9 to TRBJ1-6; D remains ambiguous. This CDR3 has 13 amino acids. In germline, CDR1 is SEHNR, CDR2 FQNEAQ (reference sequence). V lost 10 bases to trimming and J lost 3 bases, with 10 bases between them. The CDR3 here is CATCALYNSPLHF. In DNA, the CDR3 is TGTGCCACCTGCGCCCTCTATAATTCACCCCTCCACTTT.

This CDR3 reads CASSFRDRGGYGYTF. The DNA for the CDR3 is TGTGCCAGCAGCTTTAGGGACAGGGGAGGTTATGGCTACACCTTC. The chain joins TRBV7-2 to TRBJ1-2, with 10 nucleotides matching TRBD1. This CDR3 has 15 residues. Per the germline V gene, CDR1 is SGHTA and CDR2 is FQGNSA. V shed 3 bases and J 5 bases; nucleotides not matched to a gene: 6.

Only a few counts were recorded for this clone. J is TRBJ1-1 and V is TRBV30; weak D call: TRBD1 (6 bases). V lost 7 bases and J 0 bases, leaving 9 bases between the germline ends. This CDR3 has 12 amino acids. Per germline, CDR1 GTSNPN and CDR2 SVGIG (reference sequence). CDR3 loop: CASGTLNTEAFF. The DNA of the CDR3 is TGTGCCTCAGGGACACTGAACACTGAAGCTTTCTTT.

This clone was seen only a few times. The chain has TRBV6-1 and TRBJ1-6; tentatively, D is TRBD1 (5 bases). V was pared by 8 bases and J by 10 bases, with 15 bases between. The germline gives CDR1 MNHNS, CDR2 SASEGT. CDR3 size: 13 residues. The DNA for the CDR3 is TGTGCCAGCTTAAGAGGGGAGGCGTCACCCCTCCACTTT. Translation gives CASLRGEASPLHF.

This clone has a handful of counts. The chain has TRBV6-2 or TRBV6-3 and TRBJ2-7; 8 nucleotides line up with TRBD1. V was clipped by 2 bases and J by 7 bases; unmatched bases: 13. The CDR3 has 16 amino acids. Per the germline V gene, CDR1 is MNHEY and CDR2 is SVGEGT. CDR3 coding DNA: TGTGCCAGCAGTTACCCGGACAGGGCTCTTCTGGGGGAGCAGTACTTC. This sequence encodes CASSYPDRALLGEQYF.

This chain joins TRBV7-2 and TRBJ1-1, with D possibly being TRBD1 (5 bases). V lost 3 bases and J 3 bases, leaving 11 bases between the germline ends. The CDR3 length is 14 residues. In germline, CDR1 is SGHTA, CDR2 FQGNSA. The CDR3 bases are TGTGCCAGCAGCTTCGAGGGGTGGGACACTGAAGCTTTCTTT. It specifies CASSFEGWDTEAFF. Using reference TRBV7-2 and TRBJ1-1 for the parts outside the CDR3, the full variable domain is GAGVSQSPSNKVTEKGKDVELRCDPISGHTALYWYRQSLGQGLEFLIYFQGNSAPDKSGLPSDRFSAERTGGSVSTLTIQRTQQEDSAVYLCASSFEGWDTEAFFGQGTRLTVV.

This clone has only a few counts. The V and J genes are TRBV6-2 or TRBV6-3 and TRBJ2-7, with 8 nucleotides matching TRBD1. The CDR3 loop spans 15 amino acids. The V gene's germline CDR1 is MNHEY and CDR2 SVGEGT. J was trimmed by 4 bases and V by 2 bases; bases with no gene match: 7. The CDR3 DNA sequence: TGTGCCAGCAGTTACCCCCAGGGGGCAGCTTACGAGCAGTACTTC. This encodes CASSYPQGAAYEQYF.

This chain connects TRBV2 to TRBJ2-7; no clear D gene. There are 13 residues in the CDR3. The V gene lost 6 bases and the J gene lost 4 bases, with 13 bases spanning the gap. Germline V gene lookup returns CDR1 SNHLY and CDR2 FYNNEI. The CDR3 is CASRHPDPYEQYF. For the CDR3, the DNA is TGTGCCAGCAGGCATCCTGACCCTTACGAGCAGTACTTC.

This CDR3 reads CAWSAPSGYEQYF. For the CDR3, the DNA is TGTGCCTGGAGTGCCCCTAGCGGCTACGAGCAGTACTTC. The chain joins TRBV30 to TRBJ2-7; 7 bases map to TRBD2. V lost 1 base and J lost 3; bases outside the gene matches: 3. Germline assignment: CDR1 GTSNPN and CDR2 SVGIG (reference sequence). This CDR3 has 13 residues.

The chain joins TRBV10-2 to TRBJ2-1, with TRBD2 identical over 9 bases. Germline V gene sequence: CDR1 WSHSY, CDR2 SAAADI. The CDR3 spans 16 residues. V was clipped by 4 bases and J by 4 bases; unmatched bases: 8. The CDR3: CASSGSASGMYNEQFF. CDR3 nucleotide sequence: TGCGCCAGCAGTGGTTCTGCTAGCGGGATGTACAATGAGCAGTTCTTC.

Only a few counts were recorded for this clone. The chain links TRBV12-3 or TRBV12-4 to TRBJ2-7; D call uncertain. V was clipped by 2 bases and J by 6 bases, with 8 bases between them. CDR3 length equals 12 residues. Here the CDR3 reads CASSLMGSEQYF. CDR3 sequence (DNA): TGTGCCAGCAGTTTAATGGGGTCCGAGCAGTACTTC.

This sequence joins TRBV6-1 and TRBJ2-3; D call uncertain. V was clipped by 1 base and J by 5 bases, with 4 bases between them. CDR1 and CDR2 (germline): MNHNS, SASEGT. The CDR3 is 12 amino acids. The CDR3, as DNA: TGTGCCAGCAGTGAAGTTCTAGATACGCAGTATTTT. This sequence encodes CASSEVLDTQYF.

V is TRBV20-1 and J is TRBJ2-1, with TRBD1 identical over 8 bases. The CDR3 loop spans 15 amino acids. The trim removed 5 bases at V and 12 bases at J, leaving 18 bases unmatched. CDR1 and CDR2 (germline): DFQATT, SNEGSKA (reference sequence). CDR3 DNA: TGCAGTGCTCGAAAACAGGGGGAAGCCTTTTCGCTGCAGTTCTTC. Encoded protein: CSARKQGEAFSLQFF.

This clone appeared a few times. The chain has TRBV20-1 and TRBJ2-7, with 7 bases aligning to TRBD2. The CDR3 is made up of 15 amino acids. With 3 bases clipped from V and 1 base from J, the junction kept 9 bases outside the gene matches. Germline V gene data show CDR1 as DFQATT and CDR2 as SNEGSKA (reference sequence). Here the CDR3 reads CSASSFAGVSYEQYF. Written as DNA, the CDR3 is TGCAGTGCTAGTTCCTTCGCGGGAGTGTCCTACGAGCAGTACTTC.

This rearrangement joins TRBV9 to TRBJ2-7, with 8 bases lining up with TRBD2. V was pared by 7 bases and J by 4 bases, with 7 bases of the junction left unmatched. CDR1 and CDR2 from the germline V gene are SGDLS and YYNGEE. The CDR3 contains 13 residues. DNA for the CDR3: TGTGCCAGCTCAGCGGGAGAAAGGTACGAGCAGTACTTC. Amino acids: CASSAGERYEQYF.

This clone is deemed large. The chain links TRBV18 to TRBJ2-3; the D call may be TRBD1 or TRBD2 (5 bases each). There are 14 residues in the CDR3. Germline V lookup: CDR1 KGHSH, CDR2 LQKENI. V gave up 2 bases and J gave up 4 bases, with 10 bases separating them. The CDR3 DNA is TGTGCCAGCTCACCATTGGGGGTGCCAGATACGCAGTATTTT. Amino acids: CASSPLGVPDTQYF.

This clone was seen only a few times. The chain couples TRBV9 to TRBJ1-2, with D maybe TRBD1 (6 bases). CDR3 length equals 16 residues. Trimming cost V 0 bases and J 6 bases, with 18 bases left between them. CDR1 is SGDLS and CDR2 is YYNGEE in the germline V gene. CDR3 nucleotide sequence: TGTGCCAGCAGCGTAGGTCAGGACAGCACTATCAATGGCTACACCTTC. The encoded protein is CASSVGQDSTINGYTF.

This clone is medium-sized in the sample. The CDR3 sequence: CAWNRANTEAFF. The DNA for the CDR3 is TGTGCCTGGAACAGGGCGAACACTGAAGCTTTCTTT. V is TRBV30 and J is TRBJ1-1; the D gene is possibly TRBD1 (6 bases). V shed 4 bases and J shed 1 base, with 7 bases lying between them. CDR3 size: 12 residues. The germline V gene encodes CDR1 GTSNPN and CDR2 SVGIG (reference sequence).